The subject of this entry is one TCR beta chain. These data are taken from a study of cytomegalovirus exposure and HLA in healthy donors. With 60 Vbeta and 13 Jbeta primers, the PCR was carried out. Sequenced by immunoSEQ multiplex PCR; TCRdb stores in-frame clones only, minus some. The data show roughly 120,000 clones, with 65% to 75% seen just once and around 4.2% held by the top ten. The clonotype originates from a woman in her thirties or forties in good health and CMV-seropositive. Sample: PBMCs.

The CDR3 bases are TGTGCCAGCAGAGATCCCGCCGGGGGTTCACCCCTCCACTTT. This encodes CASRDPAGGSPLHF. The chain employs TRBV9 and TRBJ1-6; weak D call: TRBD1 (5 bases). Germline lookup yields CDR1 SGDLS and CDR2 YYNGEE. There are 14 residues in the CDR3. The V and J ends lost 5 bases and 9 bases respectively, with 15 bases between them.